This is a list of T cell receptor beta chains from one sample in a study of T cell repertoires in cytomegalovirus infection. TCRdb ran MiXCR on the reads and lists one entry per CDR3 protein. The repertoire holds about 900,000 distinct CDR3 sequences, with roughly 30% as singletons. No antigen is known for these receptors. Sequenced material: cultured CD8+ T cells from PBMCs, taken from culture after CMV antigen stimulation. All receptors come from a human donor in good health (CMV status not recorded). Some clones in this sample may be carry-over from other donors' samples. Both conserved end residues are part of each CDR3. The D gene is left open where the match is weak. Rows may omit the clone size; those that give it use once, few, many or a size class.

cdr3_nt: TGTGCCAGCAGCTTAGGTGCTCGCTCGGGAGTAGCGGGGGCCCAGAACACCGGGGAGCTGTTTTTT
cdr3_aa: CASSLGARSGVAGAQNTGELFF
j_call: TRBJ2-2
d_call: TRBD2
cdr3_length: 22
v_call: TRBV7-8
clone_size: many

cdr3_nt: TGTGCCAGCACCGAGGAGAGGGCCGTGTGGTATGGCTACACCTTC
cdr3_aa: CASTEERAVWYGYTF
j_call: TRBJ1-2
d_call: -
cdr3_length: 15
v_call: TRBV7-8
clone_size: -

cdr3_nt: TGTGCCAGCCCACATGTGGGCACCGGGGAGCTGTTTTTT
cdr3_aa: CASPHVGTGELFF
j_call: TRBJ2-2
d_call: -
cdr3_length: 13
v_call: TRBV7-2
clone_size: few

cdr3_nt: TGTGCCAGCAGTTTTTCCCGAAGGGGCTCCGGGGAGCTGTTTTTT
cdr3_aa: CASSFSRRGSGELFF
j_call: TRBJ2-2
d_call: -
cdr3_length: 15
v_call: TRBV27
clone_size: once

cdr3_nt: TGTGCCAGCAGCTTAAGAAGCACTGAAGCTTTCTTT
cdr3_aa: CASSLRSTEAFF
j_call: TRBJ1-1
d_call: -
cdr3_length: 12
v_call: TRBV11-2
clone_size: many

cdr3_nt: TGTGCCAGCAGCCTGGGACAGGGGAACACAGATACGCAGTATTTT
cdr3_aa: CASSLGQGNTDTQYF
j_call: TRBJ2-3
d_call: TRBD1
cdr3_length: 15
v_call: TRBV5-4
clone_size: -

cdr3_nt: TGCGCCAGCAGCCCCAGACAGGGGCAGGAGGAAAAACTGTTTTTT
cdr3_aa: CASSPRQGQEEKLFF
j_call: TRBJ1-4
d_call: TRBD1
cdr3_length: 15
v_call: TRBV4-1
clone_size: many

cdr3_nt: TGCGCCAGCAGCTCCCCGAGAAGGGGGGTCACAGATACGCAGTATTTT
cdr3_aa: CASSSPRRGVTDTQYF
j_call: TRBJ2-3
d_call: -
cdr3_length: 16
v_call: TRBV5-1
clone_size: -

cdr3_nt: TGCAGTGCTAGAGATAAGGGAACCCGCTCCTACAATGAGCAGTTCTTC
cdr3_aa: CSARDKGTRSYNEQFF
j_call: TRBJ2-1
d_call: -
cdr3_length: 16
v_call: TRBV20-1
clone_size: -

cdr3_nt: TGTGCCAGCAGCAAAGGCCCCGATTGGGGGGGTGGTGAAAAACTGTTTTTT
cdr3_aa: CASSKGPDWGGGEKLFF
j_call: TRBJ1-4
d_call: -
cdr3_length: 17
v_call: TRBV7-8
clone_size: -

cdr3_nt: TGTGCCAGCAGCGCCCTTACTAGCGGGGCAGATACGCAGTATTTT
cdr3_aa: CASSALTSGADTQYF
j_call: TRBJ2-3
d_call: TRBD2
cdr3_length: 15
v_call: TRBV7-6
clone_size: few

cdr3_nt: TGTGCCAGCAGTACATACCGACAAGGGACAGGGGCAGAGACCCAGTACTTC
cdr3_aa: CASSTYRQGTGAETQYF
j_call: TRBJ2-5
d_call: TRBD1
cdr3_length: 17
v_call: TRBV6-6
clone_size: few

cdr3_nt: TGTGCCAGCAGTTTATTGTGGCAGGGGGCCCAAAGCAATCAGCCCCAGCATTTT
cdr3_aa: CASSLLWQGAQSNQPQHF
j_call: TRBJ1-5
d_call: TRBD1
cdr3_length: 18
v_call: TRBV27
clone_size: few

cdr3_nt: TGTGCCAGCCTTGAGTCTGCAACTAATGAAAAACTGTTTTTT
cdr3_aa: CASLESATNEKLFF
j_call: TRBJ1-4
d_call: -
cdr3_length: 14
v_call: TRBV19
clone_size: -

cdr3_nt: TGTGCCAGCAGCCAAGATGGAGTAGGGGAAGATACGCAGTATTTT
cdr3_aa: CASSQDGVGEDTQYF
j_call: TRBJ2-3
d_call: -
cdr3_length: 15
v_call: TRBV3-1
clone_size: -

cdr3_nt: TGCGCCAGCAGCCAAGGAGGGGACGGTTCACCCCTCCACTTT
cdr3_aa: CASSQGGDGSPLHF
j_call: TRBJ1-6
d_call: -
cdr3_length: 14
v_call: TRBV4-1
clone_size: few

cdr3_nt: TGTGCCAGCAGTTACGCGACTAGGGGCGAAAAACTGTTTTTT
cdr3_aa: CASSYATRGEKLFF
j_call: TRBJ1-4
d_call: -
cdr3_length: 14
v_call: TRBV6-5
clone_size: -

cdr3_nt: TGTGCCAGCAGCTTCCCCTCCGGGAACACCGGGGAGCTGTTTTTT
cdr3_aa: CASSFPSGNTGELFF
j_call: TRBJ2-2
d_call: -
cdr3_length: 15
v_call: TRBV7-9
clone_size: few

cdr3_nt: TGTGCCAGCGAGTACCGCGGGGGGCCAGGTGAGCAGTTCTTC
cdr3_aa: CASEYRGGPGEQFF
j_call: TRBJ2-1
d_call: TRBD2
cdr3_length: 14
v_call: TRBV6-2/TRBV6-3
clone_size: -

cdr3_nt: TGTGCCAGCAGCTTGGGGACTAGCGGGGAACCCATTAAGGGAGAGACCCAGTACTTC
cdr3_aa: CASSLGTSGEPIKGETQYF
j_call: TRBJ2-5
d_call: TRBD2
cdr3_length: 19
v_call: TRBV5-4
clone_size: few

cdr3_nt: TGTGCCAGCAGTCCCAGCCCGGGGGACAGGGGCTATGGCTACACCTTC
cdr3_aa: CASSPSPGDRGYGYTF
j_call: TRBJ1-2
d_call: TRBD1
cdr3_length: 16
v_call: TRBV27
clone_size: -

cdr3_nt: TGTGCCATCAGCGGACAGAGAAACATGAACACTGAAGCTTTCTTT
cdr3_aa: CAISGQRNMNTEAFF
j_call: TRBJ1-1
d_call: -
cdr3_length: 15
v_call: TRBV10-3
clone_size: -

cdr3_nt: TGTGCCAGCAGTCCCAGCGCGTATTCTAGCACAGATACGCAGTATTTT
cdr3_aa: CASSPSAYSSTDTQYF
j_call: TRBJ2-3
d_call: -
cdr3_length: 16
v_call: TRBV5-8
clone_size: -

cdr3_nt: TGCAGTGCTAGAGATCGGCACAGTTCCTCCTACGAGCAGTACTTC
cdr3_aa: CSARDRHSSSYEQYF
j_call: TRBJ2-7
d_call: -
cdr3_length: 15
v_call: TRBV20-1
clone_size: -

cdr3_nt: TGTGCCAGCAGCTTAGAGGCATCAGATAATTCACCCCTCCACTTT
cdr3_aa: CASSLEASDNSPLHF
j_call: TRBJ1-6
d_call: -
cdr3_length: 15
v_call: TRBV7-6
clone_size: -

cdr3_nt: TGTGCCAGCAGTTGGGGCGGGGGACTAGCGGTTAACACCGGGGAGCTGTTTTTT
cdr3_aa: CASSWGGGLAVNTGELFF
j_call: TRBJ2-2
d_call: TRBD2
cdr3_length: 18
v_call: TRBV6-5
clone_size: few

cdr3_nt: TGTGCCAGCTCACCAAAGGCCATAGGGAACCAAGAGACCCAGTACTTC
cdr3_aa: CASSPKAIGNQETQYF
j_call: TRBJ2-5
d_call: -
cdr3_length: 16
v_call: TRBV18
clone_size: -

cdr3_nt: TGTGCCAGCTCACCGAGGGGATGGCGGACTAGCACAGATACGCAGTATTTT
cdr3_aa: CASSPRGWRTSTDTQYF
j_call: TRBJ2-3
d_call: -
cdr3_length: 17
v_call: TRBV18
clone_size: -

cdr3_nt: TGTGCCAGCAGTTACCTCGCCGGAAACACCATATATTTT
cdr3_aa: CASSYLAGNTIYF
j_call: TRBJ1-3
d_call: -
cdr3_length: 13
v_call: TRBV6-6
clone_size: -

cdr3_nt: TGTGCCAGCAGAACCGGGACTAGCGGGTGGGGGCCCGGGGAGCTGTTTTTT
cdr3_aa: CASRTGTSGWGPGELFF
j_call: TRBJ2-2
d_call: TRBD2
cdr3_length: 17
v_call: TRBV6-8
clone_size: -

cdr3_nt: TGTGCCATCAGTGCTAATTGGCGGGGAAGCACAGATACGCAGTATTTT
cdr3_aa: CAISANWRGSTDTQYF
j_call: TRBJ2-3
d_call: -
cdr3_length: 16
v_call: TRBV10-3
clone_size: few

cdr3_nt: TGCGCCAGCAGCCAAACCTGGGGTGAAAAACTGTTTTTT
cdr3_aa: CASSQTWGEKLFF
j_call: TRBJ1-4
d_call: -
cdr3_length: 13
v_call: TRBV4-1
clone_size: -

cdr3_nt: TGTGCCAGCAGTTTCGGGACTGAAGCTTTCTTT
cdr3_aa: CASSFGTEAFF
j_call: TRBJ1-1
d_call: -
cdr3_length: 11
v_call: TRBV12-3/TRBV12-4
clone_size: many

cdr3_nt: TGTGCCAGCAGCGCGGGGCTAGCGGGGGGGAACACCGGGGAGCTGTTTTTT
cdr3_aa: CASSAGLAGGNTGELFF
j_call: TRBJ2-2
d_call: TRBD2
cdr3_length: 17
v_call: TRBV9
clone_size: few

cdr3_nt: TGTGCCAGCAGGCCTGACAATTTTGATACGCAGTATTTT
cdr3_aa: CASRPDNFDTQYF
j_call: TRBJ2-3
d_call: -
cdr3_length: 13
v_call: TRBV6-6
clone_size: -

cdr3_nt: TGTGCCAGCAGCGATACCGGGACACTCCAAGAGACCCAGTACTTC
cdr3_aa: CASSDTGTLQETQYF
j_call: TRBJ2-5
d_call: -
cdr3_length: 15
v_call: TRBV9
clone_size: -

cdr3_nt: TGTGCCAGTAGTCCTGTCGGGGTCCCCTACAATGAGCAGTTCTTC
cdr3_aa: CASSPVGVPYNEQFF
j_call: TRBJ2-1
d_call: -
cdr3_length: 15
v_call: TRBV19
clone_size: -

cdr3_nt: TGTGCCAGCAGTGTTGGTGAAAAACTGTTTTTT
cdr3_aa: CASSVGEKLFF
j_call: TRBJ1-4
d_call: -
cdr3_length: 11
v_call: TRBV2
clone_size: many

cdr3_nt: TGTGCCAGCAGCGTCAAGGGTGAGCAGTTCTTC
cdr3_aa: CASSVKGEQFF
j_call: TRBJ2-1
d_call: -
cdr3_length: 11
v_call: TRBV9
clone_size: -

cdr3_nt: TGTGCCAGCAGCTTAAACAGGGAAGGTACCAATGAAAAACTGTTTTTT
cdr3_aa: CASSLNREGTNEKLFF
j_call: TRBJ1-4
d_call: -
cdr3_length: 16
v_call: TRBV7-9
clone_size: -

cdr3_nt: TGTGCCAGCAGCCCAATGCTCCGGGACAGGTACCCTATCTCCTACGAGCAGTACTTC
cdr3_aa: CASSPMLRDRYPISYEQYF
j_call: TRBJ2-7
d_call: TRBD1
cdr3_length: 19
v_call: TRBV11-2
clone_size: -

cdr3_nt: TGTGCCACCTCCGGGGAGGAGAACACCGGGGAGCTGTTTTTT
cdr3_aa: CATSGEENTGELFF
j_call: TRBJ2-2
d_call: -
cdr3_length: 14
v_call: TRBV24-1
clone_size: -

cdr3_nt: TGTGCCAGCAGTTTAGTTATGCGTAATGAAAAACTGTTTTTT
cdr3_aa: CASSLVMRNEKLFF
j_call: TRBJ1-4
d_call: -
cdr3_length: 14
v_call: TRBV12-3/TRBV12-4
clone_size: -

cdr3_nt: TGTGCCAGCAGTTTAGATCAGGGGGCGAACGGGGAGCTGTTTTTT
cdr3_aa: CASSLDQGANGELFF
j_call: TRBJ2-2
d_call: TRBD1
cdr3_length: 15
v_call: TRBV28
clone_size: few

cdr3_nt: TGTGCCAGCAGTGAAGATCTGGGGGAAGAGACCCAGTACTTC
cdr3_aa: CASSEDLGEETQYF
j_call: TRBJ2-5
d_call: -
cdr3_length: 14
v_call: TRBV2
clone_size: -

cdr3_nt: TGTGCCAGCAGTCAGGGACTAGCGGGGGGGCCAAATGAGCAGTTCTTC
cdr3_aa: CASSQGLAGGPNEQFF
j_call: TRBJ2-1
d_call: TRBD2
cdr3_length: 16
v_call: TRBV6-2/TRBV6-3
clone_size: -

cdr3_nt: TGTGCCAGCAGCTTCGGGGGGGCCGACACCGGGGAGCTGTTTTTT
cdr3_aa: CASSFGGADTGELFF
j_call: TRBJ2-2
d_call: TRBD2
cdr3_length: 15
v_call: TRBV7-9
clone_size: few

cdr3_nt: TGCAGTGCTAGGGACAGGTGGGGCGGCTATGGCTACACCTTC
cdr3_aa: CSARDRWGGYGYTF
j_call: TRBJ1-2
d_call: TRBD1
cdr3_length: 14
v_call: TRBV20-1
clone_size: -

cdr3_nt: TGTGCCAGCACCTCGGGACTGACTAATGAAAAACTGTTTTTT
cdr3_aa: CASTSGLTNEKLFF
j_call: TRBJ1-4
d_call: -
cdr3_length: 14
v_call: TRBV27
clone_size: -

cdr3_nt: TGCAGTGCTAGAGGGGACCCGCTAGGAAGGGCCGGGGAGCTGTTTTTT
cdr3_aa: CSARGDPLGRAGELFF
j_call: TRBJ2-2
d_call: -
cdr3_length: 16
v_call: TRBV20-1
clone_size: -

cdr3_nt: TGTGCCAGCAGCTTTGCCCCTATTGGGACCTCTGGAAACACCATATATTTT
cdr3_aa: CASSFAPIGTSGNTIYF
j_call: TRBJ1-3
d_call: -
cdr3_length: 17
v_call: TRBV11-2
clone_size: -

cdr3_nt: TGTGCCAGCAGCTTAGATGTGGGGACAGCCAACCTCGGGGAGCTGTTTTTT
cdr3_aa: CASSLDVGTANLGELFF
j_call: TRBJ2-2
d_call: TRBD1
cdr3_length: 17
v_call: TRBV7-8
clone_size: many

cdr3_nt: TGTGCCAGCAGTTACGAGACCGATGGAACTAATGAAAAACTGTTTTTT
cdr3_aa: CASSYETDGTNEKLFF
j_call: TRBJ1-4
d_call: -
cdr3_length: 16
v_call: TRBV6-6
clone_size: -

cdr3_nt: TGTGCCAGCAGCACCGGGACAGGGGTTCCGAACACTGAAGCTTTCTTT
cdr3_aa: CASSTGTGVPNTEAFF
j_call: TRBJ1-1
d_call: TRBD1
cdr3_length: 16
v_call: TRBV11-1
clone_size: few

cdr3_nt: TGTGCCAGCAGTGAAATGAGGGACAGGGTCCAACAAGAGACCCAGTACTTC
cdr3_aa: CASSEMRDRVQQETQYF
j_call: TRBJ2-5
d_call: TRBD1
cdr3_length: 17
v_call: TRBV6-1
clone_size: -

cdr3_nt: TGTGCCAGCAGTTTCATCGTCGGCCGCCGGGGAGGGATGAGTAGCGATGGCTACACCTTC
cdr3_aa: CASSFIVGRRGGMSSDGYTF
j_call: TRBJ1-2
d_call: -
cdr3_length: 20
v_call: TRBV12-3/TRBV12-4
clone_size: -

cdr3_nt: TGTGCCAGCACCGAGCTTGAAAGAGCTCGGAACGGCTACGAGCAGTACTTC
cdr3_aa: CASTELERARNGYEQYF
j_call: TRBJ2-7
d_call: -
cdr3_length: 17
v_call: TRBV7-9
clone_size: few

cdr3_nt: TGTGCCAGCAGCCAGGGACTAGCGGGGGGGCCGGGCCACAATGAGCAGTTCTTC
cdr3_aa: CASSQGLAGGPGHNEQFF
j_call: TRBJ2-1
d_call: TRBD2
cdr3_length: 18
v_call: TRBV11-2
clone_size: few

cdr3_nt: TGTGCCAGCAGTGAAAGGGGGCGCGGAGGTCAGCCCCAGCATTTT
cdr3_aa: CASSERGRGGQPQHF
j_call: TRBJ1-5
d_call: TRBD1
cdr3_length: 15
v_call: TRBV25-1
clone_size: few